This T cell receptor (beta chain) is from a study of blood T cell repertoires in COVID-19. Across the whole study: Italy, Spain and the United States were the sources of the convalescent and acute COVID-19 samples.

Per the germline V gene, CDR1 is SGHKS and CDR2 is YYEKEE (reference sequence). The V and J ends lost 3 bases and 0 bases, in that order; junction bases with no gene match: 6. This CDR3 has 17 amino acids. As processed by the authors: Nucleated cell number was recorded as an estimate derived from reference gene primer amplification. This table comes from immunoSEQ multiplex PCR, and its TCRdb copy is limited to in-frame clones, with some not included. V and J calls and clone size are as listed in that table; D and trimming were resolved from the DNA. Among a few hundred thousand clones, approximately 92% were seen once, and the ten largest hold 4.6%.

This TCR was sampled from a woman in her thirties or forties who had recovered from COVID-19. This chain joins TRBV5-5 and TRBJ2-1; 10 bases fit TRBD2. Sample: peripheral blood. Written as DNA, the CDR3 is TGTGCCAGCAGCTCAGGACTAGCGGATAGCTCCTACAATGAGCAGTTCTTC. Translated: CASSSGLADSSYNEQFF.